This TCR beta chain was profiled in a study of post-analysis software for immune sequencing data (dated by TCRdb to about 2015). With regard to the full study: Relapsing-remitting, secondary progressive and progressive-relapsing multiple sclerosis were recorded as disease courses, and subtype annotation was lacking for some patients. A subset of samples was prepared in parallel using single-end sample barcoding, then pooled and co-amplified after Illumina adapter ligation. Patient repertoires were compared against around 10 previously published healthy control repertoires from donors aged about 6 to 26 years. Paper-wide results and their limitations: Patients showed significantly higher frequencies than controls for about 5 TRBV segments, among them TRBV5-6, TRBV5-1 and TRBV20-1. The multiple sclerosis patient group was slightly younger than the control group. Direct clustering with F measure showed strong co-clustering of samples prepared in the same batch, prompting a batch-effect correction. Normalized Chao1 diversity was significantly lower in multiple sclerosis patients than controls, suggesting substantial peripheral T-cell clonal expansion.

Library creation used PCR. The instrument given in TCRdb is Illumina HiSeq 2500. To reduce PCR and sequencing biases, unique molecular identifiers were incorporated into the TCR beta cDNA libraries. About 500,000 cDNA molecules were obtained for every 1 to 10 million input T cells, so each molecule roughly corresponded to one T cell. The patient libraries were prepared and sequenced using the same protocol as the earlier healthy control dataset. Samples belonging to the same batch were prepared together, multiplexed and sequenced on a shared HiSeq lane. Per the source publication's procedure: MIGEC handled the raw barcoded reads, throwing out single-read molecular identifier groups before consensus assembly and CDR3 extraction. Clonotype tables were post-analysed with VDJtools, and diversity was normalized by down-sampling all datasets to the smallest sample size. In repertoire overlap clustering, CDR3 amino acid sequences, but not nucleotide sequences, were matched to correct batch-related cross-sample contamination. The public reads were reprocessed in TCRdb via fastp at Q25 and MiXCR, keeping in-frame beta chains. Records with the same CDR3 protein are collapsed into one entry carrying the most frequent genes and DNA. The V and J calls come from TCRdb's annotation, not from the publication. The sample data list about 620,000 distinct CDR3 sequences, and roughly 40% of these were observed just once. The top ten constitute roughly 1.7% of the sample.

This clonotype was observed a handful of times. No cognate antigen has been identified for it. One base away there is no much larger clone; base qualities are not given. From cysteine to phenylalanine, the CDR3 is 18 amino acids long. Just CDR3 DNA is preserved here, 54 bases in frame from base 1. The germline V and J ends show losses of 1 base and 5 bases respectively, and no gene match explains 14 bases of the junction. The germline V gene (reference sequence) specifies LGHDT as CDR1 and YNNKEL as CDR2. To demonstrate the VDJtools post-analysis software, TCR beta repertoires were profiled from the peripheral blood of more than ten young patients with multiple sclerosis. The multiple sclerosis patients were children and adolescents between roughly 6 and 17 years of age.

This clonotype was obtained from a girl under 18 with multiple sclerosis. The material sequenced was blood. The rearranged chain carries TRBV3-1 and TRBJ2-5, with 9 central nucleotides matching TRBD2. The sequenced DNA is TGTGCCAGCAGCCAAGGCAACGCGGGAGGGATCCCTAAGGAGACCCAGTACTTC. It specifies CASSQGNAGGIPKETQYF.